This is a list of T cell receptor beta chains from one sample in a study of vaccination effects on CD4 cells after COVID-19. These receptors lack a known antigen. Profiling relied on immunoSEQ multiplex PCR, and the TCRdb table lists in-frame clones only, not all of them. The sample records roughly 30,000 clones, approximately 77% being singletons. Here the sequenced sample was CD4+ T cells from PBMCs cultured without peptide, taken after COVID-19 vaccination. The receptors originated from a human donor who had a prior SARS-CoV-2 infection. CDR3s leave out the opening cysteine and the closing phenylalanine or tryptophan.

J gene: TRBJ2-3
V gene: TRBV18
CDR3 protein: ASSPTSGETDTQY

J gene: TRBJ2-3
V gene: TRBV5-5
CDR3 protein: ASSTTDQRRGRGTDTQY

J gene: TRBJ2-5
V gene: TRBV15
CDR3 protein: ATSTVGGQETQY

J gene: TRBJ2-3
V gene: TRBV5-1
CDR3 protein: ASSLGGRTDTQY

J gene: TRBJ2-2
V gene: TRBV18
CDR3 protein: ASSLGSLPNTGELF

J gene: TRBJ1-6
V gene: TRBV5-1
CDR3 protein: ASSLAPNSFDSPLH

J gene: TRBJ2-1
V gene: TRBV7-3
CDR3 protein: ASGTNDEQF

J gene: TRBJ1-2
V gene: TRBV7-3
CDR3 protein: ASSLGSGADYGYT

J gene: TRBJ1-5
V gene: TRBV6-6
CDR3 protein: ASSYFSNQPQH

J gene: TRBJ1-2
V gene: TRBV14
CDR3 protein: ASSQGYSNYGYT

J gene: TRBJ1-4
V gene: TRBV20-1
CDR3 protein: SASVREKLF

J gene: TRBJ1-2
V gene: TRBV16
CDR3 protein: ASSLYGQFT